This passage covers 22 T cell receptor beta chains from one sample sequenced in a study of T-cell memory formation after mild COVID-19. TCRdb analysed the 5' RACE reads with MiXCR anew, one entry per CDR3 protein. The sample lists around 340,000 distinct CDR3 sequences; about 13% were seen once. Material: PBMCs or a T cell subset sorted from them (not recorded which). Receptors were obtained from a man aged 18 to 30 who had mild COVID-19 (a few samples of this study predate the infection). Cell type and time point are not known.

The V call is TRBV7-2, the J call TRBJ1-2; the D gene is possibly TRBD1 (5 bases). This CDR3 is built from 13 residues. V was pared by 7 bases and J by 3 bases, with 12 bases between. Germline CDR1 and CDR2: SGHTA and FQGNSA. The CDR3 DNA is TGTGCCAGCAACAGCAGGGCGGACTATGGCTACACCTTC. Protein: CASNSRADYGYTF.

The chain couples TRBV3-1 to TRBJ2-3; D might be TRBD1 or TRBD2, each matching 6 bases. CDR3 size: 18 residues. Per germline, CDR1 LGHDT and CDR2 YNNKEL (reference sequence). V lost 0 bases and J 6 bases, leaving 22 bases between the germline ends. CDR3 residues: CASSQDRRILRGHDTQYF. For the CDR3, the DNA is TGTGCCAGCAGCCAAGATCGGCGGATTCTGCGGGGACATGATACGCAGTATTTT.

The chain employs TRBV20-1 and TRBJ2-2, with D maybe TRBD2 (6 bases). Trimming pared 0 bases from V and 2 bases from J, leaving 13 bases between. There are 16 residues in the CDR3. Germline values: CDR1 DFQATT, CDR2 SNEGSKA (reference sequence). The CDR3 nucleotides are TGCAGTGCTAGAGATATCCGGCGGGGAAACACCGGGGAGCTGTTTTTT. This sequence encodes CSARDIRRGNTGELFF.

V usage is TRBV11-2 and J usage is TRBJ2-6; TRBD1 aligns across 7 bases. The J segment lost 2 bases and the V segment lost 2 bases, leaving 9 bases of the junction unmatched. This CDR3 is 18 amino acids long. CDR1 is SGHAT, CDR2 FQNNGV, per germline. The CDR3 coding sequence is TGTGCCAGCAGCTTACCTCTCGGGACAGCAACTGGGGCCAACGTCCTGACTTTC. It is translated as CASSLPLGTATGANVLTF.

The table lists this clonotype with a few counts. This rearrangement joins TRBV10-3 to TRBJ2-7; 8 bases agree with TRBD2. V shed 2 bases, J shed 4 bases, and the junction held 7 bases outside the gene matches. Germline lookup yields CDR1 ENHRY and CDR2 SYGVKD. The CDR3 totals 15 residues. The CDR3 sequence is CAISEVRRGAYEQYV. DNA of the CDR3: TGTGCCATCAGTGAGGTCCGGCGGGGGGCGTACGAGCAGTACGTC.

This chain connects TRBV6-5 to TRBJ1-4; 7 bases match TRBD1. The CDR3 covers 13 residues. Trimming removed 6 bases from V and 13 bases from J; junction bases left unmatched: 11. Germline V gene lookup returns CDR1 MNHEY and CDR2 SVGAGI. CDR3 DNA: TGTGCCAGCAGGACGATTGACAGGGAAGGACTGTTTTTT. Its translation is CASRTIDREGLFF.

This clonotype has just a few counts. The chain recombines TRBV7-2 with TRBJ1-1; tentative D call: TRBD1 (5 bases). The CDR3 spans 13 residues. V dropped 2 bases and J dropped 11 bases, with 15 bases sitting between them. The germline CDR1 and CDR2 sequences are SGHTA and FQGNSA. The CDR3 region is CASSLYGEGRAFF. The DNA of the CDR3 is TGTGCCAGCAGCTTATATGGGGAGGGGAGGGCTTTCTTT.

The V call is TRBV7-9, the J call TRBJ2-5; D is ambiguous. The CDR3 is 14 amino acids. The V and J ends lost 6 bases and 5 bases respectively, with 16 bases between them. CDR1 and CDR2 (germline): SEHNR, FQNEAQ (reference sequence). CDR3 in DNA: TGTGCCAGCAGGTCCCCCTTAAACTTGGAGACCCAGTACTTC. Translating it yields CASRSPLNLETQYF.

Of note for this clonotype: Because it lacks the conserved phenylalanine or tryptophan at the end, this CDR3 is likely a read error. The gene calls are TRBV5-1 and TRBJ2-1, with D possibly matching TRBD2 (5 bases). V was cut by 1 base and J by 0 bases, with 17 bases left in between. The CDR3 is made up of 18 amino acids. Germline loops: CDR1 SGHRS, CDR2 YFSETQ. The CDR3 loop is CASSLLAGTESSYNEQFL. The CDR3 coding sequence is TGCGCCAGCAGCTTGTTGGCGGGTACAGAAAGCTCCTACAATGAGCAGTTCTTA.

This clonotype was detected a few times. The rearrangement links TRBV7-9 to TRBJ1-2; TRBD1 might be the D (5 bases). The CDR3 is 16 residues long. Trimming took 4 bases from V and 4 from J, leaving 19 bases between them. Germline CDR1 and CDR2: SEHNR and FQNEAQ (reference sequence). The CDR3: CASSSPVSGVGYGYTF. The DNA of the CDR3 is TGTGCCAGCAGCTCCCCCGTATCGGGGGTCGGCTATGGCTACACCTTC.

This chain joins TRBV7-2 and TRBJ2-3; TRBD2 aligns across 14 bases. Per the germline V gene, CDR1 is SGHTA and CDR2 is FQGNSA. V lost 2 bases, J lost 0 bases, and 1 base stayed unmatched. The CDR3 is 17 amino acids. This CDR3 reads CASSLRLAGGSTDTQYF. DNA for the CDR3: TGTGCCAGCAGCTTACGACTAGCGGGGGGGAGCACAGATACGCAGTATTTT.

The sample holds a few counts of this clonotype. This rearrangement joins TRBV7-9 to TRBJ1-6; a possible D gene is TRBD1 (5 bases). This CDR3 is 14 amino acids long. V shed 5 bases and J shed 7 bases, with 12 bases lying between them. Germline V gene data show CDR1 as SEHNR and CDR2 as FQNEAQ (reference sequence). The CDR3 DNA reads TGTGCCAGCAGCCCGTGGGGCGGAAATTCACCCCTCCACTTT. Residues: CASSPWGGNSPLHF.

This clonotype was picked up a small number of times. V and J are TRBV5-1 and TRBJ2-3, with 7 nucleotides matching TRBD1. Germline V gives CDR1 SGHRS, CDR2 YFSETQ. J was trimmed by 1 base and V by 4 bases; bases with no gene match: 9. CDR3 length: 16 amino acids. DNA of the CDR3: TGCGCCAGCAGCCAGCTAGGGGGCTCGGGCACAGATACGCAGTATTTT. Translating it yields CASSQLGGSGTDTQYF. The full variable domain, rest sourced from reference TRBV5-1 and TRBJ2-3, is KAGVTQTPRYLIKTRGQQVTLSCSPISGHRSVSWYQQTPGQGLQFLFEYFSETQRNKGNFPGRFSGRQFSNSRSEMNVSTLELGDSALYLCASSQLGGSGTDTQYFGPGTRLTVL.

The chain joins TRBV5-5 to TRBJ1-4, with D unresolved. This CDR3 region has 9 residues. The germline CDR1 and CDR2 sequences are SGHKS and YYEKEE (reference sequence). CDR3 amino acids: CARPEKLFF. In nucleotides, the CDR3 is TGTGCGCGTCCTGAAAAACTGTTTTTT.

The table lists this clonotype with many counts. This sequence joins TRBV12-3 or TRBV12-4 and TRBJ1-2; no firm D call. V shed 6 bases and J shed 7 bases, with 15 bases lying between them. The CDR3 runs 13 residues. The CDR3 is CASSSTGLLGYTF. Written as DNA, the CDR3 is TGTGCCAGCAGCTCCACGGGCCTCCTTGGCTACACCTTC.

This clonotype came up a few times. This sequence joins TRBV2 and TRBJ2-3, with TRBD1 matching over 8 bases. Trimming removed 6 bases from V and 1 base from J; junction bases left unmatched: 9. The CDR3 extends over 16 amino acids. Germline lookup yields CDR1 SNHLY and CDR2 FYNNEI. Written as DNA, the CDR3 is TGTGCCAGCAGACCTCCGGGACAGGATCGCACAGATACGCAGTATTTT. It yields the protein CASRPPGQDRTDTQYF.

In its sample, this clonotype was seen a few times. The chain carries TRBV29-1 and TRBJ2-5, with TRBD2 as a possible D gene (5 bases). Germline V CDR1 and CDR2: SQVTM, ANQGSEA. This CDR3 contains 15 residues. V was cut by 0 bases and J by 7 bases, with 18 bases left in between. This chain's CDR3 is CSVEDRAGLGWTQYF. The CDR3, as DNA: TGCAGCGTTGAAGATAGGGCGGGCCTCGGGTGGACCCAGTACTTC.

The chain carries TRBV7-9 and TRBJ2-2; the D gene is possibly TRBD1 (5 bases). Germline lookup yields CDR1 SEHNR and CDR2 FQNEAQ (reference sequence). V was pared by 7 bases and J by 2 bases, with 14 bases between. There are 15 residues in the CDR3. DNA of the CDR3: TGTGCCAGCACCGGAGCAAGGGGTAACACCGGGGAGCTGTTTTTT. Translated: CASTGARGNTGELFF.

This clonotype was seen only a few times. The CDR3 DNA reads TGTGCCAGCAGTCGGACAGGGCCTTTCTCCGGGGAGCTGTTTTTT. Translating it yields CASSRTGPFSGELFF. The gene calls are TRBV6-2 or TRBV6-3 and TRBJ2-2; TRBD1 matches 8 bases. The CDR3 spans 15 residues. Per germline, CDR1 MNHEY and CDR2 SVGEGT. With V trimmed by 5 bases and J by 6 bases, 8 bases remained unmatched.

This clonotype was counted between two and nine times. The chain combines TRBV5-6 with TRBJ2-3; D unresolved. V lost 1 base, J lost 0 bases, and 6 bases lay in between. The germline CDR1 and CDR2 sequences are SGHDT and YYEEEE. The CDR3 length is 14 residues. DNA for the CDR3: TGTGCCAGCAGCTTGCGGATTAGCACAGATACGCAGTATTTT. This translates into CASSLRISTDTQYF.

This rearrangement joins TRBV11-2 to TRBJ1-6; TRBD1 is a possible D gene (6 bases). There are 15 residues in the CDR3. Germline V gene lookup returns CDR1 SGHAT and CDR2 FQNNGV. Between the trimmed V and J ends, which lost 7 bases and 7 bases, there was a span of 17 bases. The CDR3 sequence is CASTETQGLNSPLHF. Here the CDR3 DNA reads TGTGCCAGCACCGAGACACAGGGATTGAATTCACCCCTCCACTTT.

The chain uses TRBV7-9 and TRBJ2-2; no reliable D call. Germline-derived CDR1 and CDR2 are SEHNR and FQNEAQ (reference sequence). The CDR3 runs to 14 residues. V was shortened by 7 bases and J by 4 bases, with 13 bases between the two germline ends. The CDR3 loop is CASTHTKPTGELFF. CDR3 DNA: TGTGCCAGCACCCACACTAAACCCACCGGGGAGCTGTTTTTT.